This T cell receptor beta chain was profiled in a study of shared clonotypes between healthy human individuals. About this clone itself: The antigen is unknown.

Germline V lookup: CDR1 GTSNPN, CDR2 SVGIG (reference sequence). CDR3 size: 13 residues. V shed 8 bases and J shed 1 base, with 12 bases lying between them. Method: immunoSEQ multiplex PCR; TCRdb's copy keeps in-frame clones and lacks some. The table lists millions of clones, 85% to 95% of them singletons. Overall study results and limits: Only a few donors were included, so the genetic and exposure-history diversity represented was limited.

This sequence was found in a man between 18 and 35 years old in good health. Some clones in this sample may be carry-over from other donors' samples. Sample: naive CD4+ T cells from PBMCs. Subset noted: CD45RA+ positively selected. The chain employs TRBV30 and TRBJ2-1; D is undetermined. The CDR3: CASQTRSYNEQFF. CDR3 sequence (DNA): TGTGCCAGCCAAACGAGGTCCTACAATGAGCAGTTCTTC.